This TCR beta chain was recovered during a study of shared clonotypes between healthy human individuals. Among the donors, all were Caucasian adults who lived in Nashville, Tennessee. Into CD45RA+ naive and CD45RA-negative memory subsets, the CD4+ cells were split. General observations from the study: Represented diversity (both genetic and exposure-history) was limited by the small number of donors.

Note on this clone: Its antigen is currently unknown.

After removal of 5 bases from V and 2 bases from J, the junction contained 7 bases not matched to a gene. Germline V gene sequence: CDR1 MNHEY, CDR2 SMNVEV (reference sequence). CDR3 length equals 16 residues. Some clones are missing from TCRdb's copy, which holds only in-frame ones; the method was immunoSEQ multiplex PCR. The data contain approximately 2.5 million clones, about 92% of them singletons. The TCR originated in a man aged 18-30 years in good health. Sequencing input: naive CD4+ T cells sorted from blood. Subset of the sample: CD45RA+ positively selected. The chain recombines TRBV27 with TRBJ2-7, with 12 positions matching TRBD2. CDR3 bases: TGTGCCAGCAGTGCCATACTAGCGGGGGGACCCTACGAGCAGTACTTC. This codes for CASSAILAGGPYEQYF.